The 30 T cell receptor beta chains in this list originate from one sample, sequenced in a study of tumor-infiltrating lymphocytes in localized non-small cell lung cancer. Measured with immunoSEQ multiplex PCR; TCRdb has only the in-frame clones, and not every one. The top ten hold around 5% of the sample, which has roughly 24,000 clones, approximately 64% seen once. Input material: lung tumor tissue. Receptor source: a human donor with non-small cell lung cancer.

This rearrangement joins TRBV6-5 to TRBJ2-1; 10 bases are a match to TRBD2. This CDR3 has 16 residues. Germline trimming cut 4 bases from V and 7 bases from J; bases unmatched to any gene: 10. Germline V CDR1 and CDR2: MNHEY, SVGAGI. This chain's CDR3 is CASSFSGRGMGNEQFF. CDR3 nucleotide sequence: TGTGCCAGCAGTTTCAGCGGGAGGGGTATGGGGAATGAGCAGTTCTTC.

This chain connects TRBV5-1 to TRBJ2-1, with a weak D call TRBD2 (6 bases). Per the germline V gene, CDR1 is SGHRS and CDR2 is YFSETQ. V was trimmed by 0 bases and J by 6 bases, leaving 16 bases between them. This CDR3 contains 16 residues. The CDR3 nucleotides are TGCGCCAGCAGCTTGGCGGCGGGGAACTGGGGCAATGAGCAGTTCTTC. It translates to CASSLAAGNWGNEQFF.

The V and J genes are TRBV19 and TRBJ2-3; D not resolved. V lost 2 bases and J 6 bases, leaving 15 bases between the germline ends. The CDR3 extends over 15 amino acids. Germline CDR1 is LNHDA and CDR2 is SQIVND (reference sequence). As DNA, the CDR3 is TGTGCCAGTAGTATACAGGCCTTAAAAGGGGATACGCAGTATTTT. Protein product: CASSIQALKGDTQYF.

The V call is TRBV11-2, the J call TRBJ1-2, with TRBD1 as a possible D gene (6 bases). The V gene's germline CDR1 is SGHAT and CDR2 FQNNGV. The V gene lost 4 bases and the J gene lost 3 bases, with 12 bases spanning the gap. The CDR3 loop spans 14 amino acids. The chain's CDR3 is CASSSGVGDYGYTF. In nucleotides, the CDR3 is TGTGCCAGCAGCTCAGGGGTTGGGGACTATGGCTACACCTTC. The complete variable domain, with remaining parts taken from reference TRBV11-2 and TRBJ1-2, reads EAGVAQSPRYKIIEKRQSVAFWCNPISGHATLYWYQQILGQGPKLLIQFQNNGVVDDSQLPKDRFSAERLKGVDSTLKIQPAKLEDSAVYLCASSSGVGDYGYTFGSGTRLTVV.

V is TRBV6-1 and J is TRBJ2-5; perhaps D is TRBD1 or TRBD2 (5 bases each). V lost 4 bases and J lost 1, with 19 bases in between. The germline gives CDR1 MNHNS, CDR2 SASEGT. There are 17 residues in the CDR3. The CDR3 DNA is TGTGCCAGCAGTGTTGGGGCGATGAGGGCGACCCAAGAGACCCAGTACTTC. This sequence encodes CASSVGAMRATQETQYF.

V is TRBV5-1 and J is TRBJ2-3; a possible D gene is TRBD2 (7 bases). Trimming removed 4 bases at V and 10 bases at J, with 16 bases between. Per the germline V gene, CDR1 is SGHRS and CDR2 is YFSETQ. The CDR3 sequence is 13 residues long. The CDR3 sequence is CASSQNWEGAQYF. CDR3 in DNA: TGCGCCAGCAGCCAGAACTGGGAGGGGGCGCAGTATTTT.

CDR3: CASSLEMGVGAFF. CDR3 nucleotide sequence: TGTGCCAGCAGCTTAGAAATGGGTGTAGGAGCTTTCTTT. V is TRBV7-2 and J is TRBJ1-1; D gene uncertain. The CDR3 contains 13 residues. From germline, CDR1 is SGHTA and CDR2 FQGNSA. Trimming took 1 base from V and 10 from J, leaving 13 bases between them. The full variable domain, its missing parts supplied by reference TRBV7-2 and TRBJ1-1, is GAGVSQSPSNKVTEKGKDVELRCDPISGHTALYWYRQSLGQGLEFLIYFQGNSAPDKSGLPSDRFSAERTGGSVSTLTIQRTQQEDSAVYLCASSLEMGVGAFFGQGTRLTVV.

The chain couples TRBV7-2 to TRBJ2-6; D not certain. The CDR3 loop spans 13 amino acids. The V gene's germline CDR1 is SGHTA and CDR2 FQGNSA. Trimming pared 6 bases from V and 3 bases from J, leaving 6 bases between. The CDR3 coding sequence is TGTGCCAGCAGGGGTTTTGGGGCCAACGTCCTGACTTTC. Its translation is CASRGFGANVLTF.

This CDR3 is CASSETGLRETQYF. In nucleotides, the CDR3 is TGTGCCAGCAGCGAAACAGGGCTAAGGGAGACCCAGTACTTC. The rearrangement joins TRBV28 to TRBJ2-5; tentatively, D is TRBD1 (6 bases). Trimming took off 6 bases at V and 5 bases at J, with 16 bases between the two ends. The CDR3 spans 14 residues. Per germline, CDR1 MDHEN and CDR2 SYDVKM.

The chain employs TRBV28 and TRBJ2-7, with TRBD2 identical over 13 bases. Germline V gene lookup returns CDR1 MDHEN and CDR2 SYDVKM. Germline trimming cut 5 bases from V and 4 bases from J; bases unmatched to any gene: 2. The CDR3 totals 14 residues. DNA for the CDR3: TGTGCCAGCAGTCGGACTAGCGGGAGTTACGAGCAGTACTTC. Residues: CASSRTSGSYEQYF.

CDR3 sequence: CASSLSRWNTEAFF. In DNA, the CDR3 is TGTGCCAGCAGCTTAAGCCGGTGGAACACTGAAGCTTTCTTT. The rearrangement links TRBV7-2 to TRBJ1-1; D is unclear. The CDR3 sequence is 14 residues long. Germline V gives CDR1 SGHTA, CDR2 FQGNSA. Trimming left V 2 bases short and J 1 base short, with 8 bases between.

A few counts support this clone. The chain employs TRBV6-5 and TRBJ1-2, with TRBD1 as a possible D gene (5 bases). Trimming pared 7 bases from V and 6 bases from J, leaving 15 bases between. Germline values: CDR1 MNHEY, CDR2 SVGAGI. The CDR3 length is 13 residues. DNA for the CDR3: TGTGCCAGCACTCCGGGGCCGGGGAATGGCTACACCTTC. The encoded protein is CASTPGPGNGYTF.

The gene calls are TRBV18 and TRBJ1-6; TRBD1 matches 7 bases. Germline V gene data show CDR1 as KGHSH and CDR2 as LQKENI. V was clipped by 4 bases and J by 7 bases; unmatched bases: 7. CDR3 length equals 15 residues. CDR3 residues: CASSLYRGDNSPLHF. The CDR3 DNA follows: TGTGCCAGCTCACTTTACAGGGGCGACAATTCACCCCTCCACTTT.

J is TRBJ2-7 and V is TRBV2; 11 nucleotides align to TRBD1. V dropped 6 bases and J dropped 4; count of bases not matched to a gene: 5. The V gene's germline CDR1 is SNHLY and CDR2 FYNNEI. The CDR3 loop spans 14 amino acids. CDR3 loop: CASRVDRGLYEQYF. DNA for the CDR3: TGTGCCAGCAGGGTGGACAGGGGGCTTTACGAGCAGTACTTC.

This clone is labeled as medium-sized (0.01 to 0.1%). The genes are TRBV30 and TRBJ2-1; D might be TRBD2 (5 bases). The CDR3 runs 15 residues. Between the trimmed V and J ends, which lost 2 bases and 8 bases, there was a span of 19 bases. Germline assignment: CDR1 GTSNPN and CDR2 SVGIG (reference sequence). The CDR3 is CAWSTRAPKMYEQFF. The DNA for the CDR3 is TGTGCCTGGAGTACGAGGGCTCCAAAAATGTATGAGCAGTTCTTC.

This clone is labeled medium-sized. For the CDR3, the DNA is TGTGCCAGCAGCCAAGATACCGGGACGCCACCCTACGAGCAGTACTTC. It specifies CASSQDTGTPPYEQYF. The chain couples TRBV14 to TRBJ2-7; D may be TRBD1 or TRBD2 (5 bases each). In germline, CDR1 is SGHDN, CDR2 FVKESK. With 0 bases removed from V and 2 bases from J, the gap between germline ends came to 14 bases. The CDR3 is made up of 16 amino acids.

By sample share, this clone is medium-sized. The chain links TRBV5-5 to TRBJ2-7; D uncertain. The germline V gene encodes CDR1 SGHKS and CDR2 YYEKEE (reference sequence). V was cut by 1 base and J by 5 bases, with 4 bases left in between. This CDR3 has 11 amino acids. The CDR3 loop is CASSLIDEQYF. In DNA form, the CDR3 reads TGTGCCAGCAGCTTGATTGACGAGCAGTACTTC.

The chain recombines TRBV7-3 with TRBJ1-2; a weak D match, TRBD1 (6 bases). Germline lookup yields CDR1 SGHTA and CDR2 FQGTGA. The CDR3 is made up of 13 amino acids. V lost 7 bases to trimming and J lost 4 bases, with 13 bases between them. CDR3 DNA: TGTGCCAGCACCCAGGGGAAGGGCTATGGCTACACCTTC. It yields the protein CASTQGKGYGYTF.

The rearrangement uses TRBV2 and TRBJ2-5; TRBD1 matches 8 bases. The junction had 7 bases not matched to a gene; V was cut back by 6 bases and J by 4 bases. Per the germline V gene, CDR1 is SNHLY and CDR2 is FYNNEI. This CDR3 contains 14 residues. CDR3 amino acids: CASRPGQGRETQYF. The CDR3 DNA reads TGTGCCAGCAGACCTGGACAGGGCAGAGAGACCCAGTACTTC.

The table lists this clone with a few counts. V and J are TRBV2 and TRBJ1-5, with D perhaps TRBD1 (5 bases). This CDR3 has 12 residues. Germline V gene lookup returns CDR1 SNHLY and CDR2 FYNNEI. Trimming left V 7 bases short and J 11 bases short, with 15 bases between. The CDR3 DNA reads TGTGCCAGCACCGCCCAACGGGGGACCCAGCATTTT. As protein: CASTAQRGTQHF.

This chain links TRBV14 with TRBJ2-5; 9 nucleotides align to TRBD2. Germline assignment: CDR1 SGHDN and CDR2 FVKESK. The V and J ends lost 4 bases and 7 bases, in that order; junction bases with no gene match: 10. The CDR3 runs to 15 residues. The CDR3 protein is CASSPTGLAHGTQYF. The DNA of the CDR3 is TGTGCCAGCAGCCCTACGGGACTAGCTCACGGGACCCAGTACTTC.

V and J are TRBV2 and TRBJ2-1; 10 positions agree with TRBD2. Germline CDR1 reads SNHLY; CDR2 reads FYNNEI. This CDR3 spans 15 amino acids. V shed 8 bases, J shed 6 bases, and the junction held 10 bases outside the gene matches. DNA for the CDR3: TGTGCCAGCCTTATAACTAGCGGGGTACTCAATGAGCAGTTCTTC. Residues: CASLITSGVLNEQFF.

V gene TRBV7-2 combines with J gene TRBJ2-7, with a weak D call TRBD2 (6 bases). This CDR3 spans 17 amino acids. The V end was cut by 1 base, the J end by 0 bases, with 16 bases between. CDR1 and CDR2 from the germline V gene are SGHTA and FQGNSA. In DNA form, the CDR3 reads TGTGCCAGCAGCTTAGATCTCGCGCGGGGCAGCTCCTACGAGCAGTACTTC. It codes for CASSLDLARGSSYEQYF.

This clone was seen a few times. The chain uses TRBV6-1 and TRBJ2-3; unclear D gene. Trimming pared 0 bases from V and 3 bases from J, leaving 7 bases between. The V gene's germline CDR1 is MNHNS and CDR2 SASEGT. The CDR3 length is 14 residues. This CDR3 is CASSEALSTDTQYF. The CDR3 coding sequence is TGTGCCAGCAGTGAAGCTCTGAGTACAGATACGCAGTATTTT.

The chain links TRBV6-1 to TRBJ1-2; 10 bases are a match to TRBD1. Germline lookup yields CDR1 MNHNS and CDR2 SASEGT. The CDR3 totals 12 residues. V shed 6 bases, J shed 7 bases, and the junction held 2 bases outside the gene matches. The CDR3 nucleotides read TGTGCCAGCAGGACAGGGGGCTTTGGCTACACCTTC. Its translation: CASRTGGFGYTF.

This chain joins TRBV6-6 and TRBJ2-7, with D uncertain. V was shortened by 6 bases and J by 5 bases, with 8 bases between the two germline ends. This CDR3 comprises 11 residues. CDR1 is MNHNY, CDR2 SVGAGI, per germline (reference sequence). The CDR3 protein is CASSLWNEQYF. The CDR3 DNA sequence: TGTGCCAGCAGCCTGTGGAACGAGCAGTACTTC.

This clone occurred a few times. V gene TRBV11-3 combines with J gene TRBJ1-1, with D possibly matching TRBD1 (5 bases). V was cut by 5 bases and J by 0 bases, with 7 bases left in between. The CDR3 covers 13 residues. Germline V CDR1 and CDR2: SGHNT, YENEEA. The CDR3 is CASSEGVNTEAFF. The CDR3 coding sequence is TGTGCCAGCAGCGAAGGGGTGAACACTGAAGCTTTCTTT.

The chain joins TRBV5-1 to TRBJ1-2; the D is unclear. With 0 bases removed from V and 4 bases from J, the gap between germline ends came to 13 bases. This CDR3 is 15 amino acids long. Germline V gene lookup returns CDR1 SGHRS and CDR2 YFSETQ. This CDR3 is CASSLATGYGYGYTF. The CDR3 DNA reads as TGCGCCAGCAGCTTGGCCACGGGGTACGGCTATGGCTACACCTTC.

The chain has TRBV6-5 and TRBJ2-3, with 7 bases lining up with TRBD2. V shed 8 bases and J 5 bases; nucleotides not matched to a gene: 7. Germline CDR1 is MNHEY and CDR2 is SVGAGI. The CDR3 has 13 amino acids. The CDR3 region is CASRKGGEDTQYF. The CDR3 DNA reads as TGTGCCAGCCGCAAGGGAGGGGAAGATACGCAGTATTTT.

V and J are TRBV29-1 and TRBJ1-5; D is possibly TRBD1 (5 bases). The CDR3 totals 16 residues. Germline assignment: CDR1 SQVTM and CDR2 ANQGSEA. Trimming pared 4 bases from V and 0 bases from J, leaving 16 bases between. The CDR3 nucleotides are TGCAGCGTTGGAGAAGGGACGGATTATAGCAATCAGCCCCAGCATTTT. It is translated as CSVGEGTDYSNQPQHF.